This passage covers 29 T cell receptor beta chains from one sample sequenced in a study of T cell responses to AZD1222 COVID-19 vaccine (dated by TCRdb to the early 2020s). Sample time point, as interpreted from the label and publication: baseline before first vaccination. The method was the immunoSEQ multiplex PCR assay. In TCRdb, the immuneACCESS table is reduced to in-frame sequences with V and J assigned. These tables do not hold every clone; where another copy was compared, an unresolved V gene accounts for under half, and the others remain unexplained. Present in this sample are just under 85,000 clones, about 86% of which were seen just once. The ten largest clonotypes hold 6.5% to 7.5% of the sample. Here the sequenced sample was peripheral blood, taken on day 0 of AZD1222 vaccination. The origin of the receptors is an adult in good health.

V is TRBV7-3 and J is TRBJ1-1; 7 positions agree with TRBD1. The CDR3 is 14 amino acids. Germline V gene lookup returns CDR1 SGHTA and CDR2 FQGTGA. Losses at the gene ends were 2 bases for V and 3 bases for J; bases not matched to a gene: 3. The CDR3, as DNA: TGTGCCAGCAGCTTAGGCACAGGGGACACTGAAGCTTTCTTT. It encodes CASSLGTGDTEAFF.

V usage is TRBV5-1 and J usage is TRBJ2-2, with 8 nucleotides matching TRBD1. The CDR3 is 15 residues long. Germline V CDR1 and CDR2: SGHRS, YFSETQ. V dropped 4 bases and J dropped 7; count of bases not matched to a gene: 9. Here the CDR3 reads CASSLGQGRIGELFF. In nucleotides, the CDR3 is TGCGCCAGCAGCCTTGGACAGGGTAGGATCGGGGAGCTGTTTTTT.

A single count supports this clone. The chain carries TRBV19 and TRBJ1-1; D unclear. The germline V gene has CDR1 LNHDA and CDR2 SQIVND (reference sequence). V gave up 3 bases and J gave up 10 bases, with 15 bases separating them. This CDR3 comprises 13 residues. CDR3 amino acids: CASSISGVVSAFF. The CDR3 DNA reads TGTGCCAGTAGTATCTCCGGCGTTGTATCAGCTTTCTTT.

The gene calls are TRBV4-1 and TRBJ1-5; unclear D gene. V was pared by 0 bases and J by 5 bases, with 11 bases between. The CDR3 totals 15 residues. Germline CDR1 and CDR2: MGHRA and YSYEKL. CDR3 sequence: CASSQEYRGHQPQHF. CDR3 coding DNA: TGCGCCAGCAGCCAAGAGTACAGAGGACATCAGCCCCAGCATTTT.

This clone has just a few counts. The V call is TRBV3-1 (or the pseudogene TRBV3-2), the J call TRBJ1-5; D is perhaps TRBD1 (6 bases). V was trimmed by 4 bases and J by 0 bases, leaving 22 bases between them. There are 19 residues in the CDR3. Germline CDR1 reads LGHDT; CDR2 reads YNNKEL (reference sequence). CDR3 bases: TGTGCCAGCAGCCCCTCCTCCAGGGGTCAAGACGATAGCAATCAGCCCCAGCATTTT. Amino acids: CASSPSSRGQDDSNQPQHF.

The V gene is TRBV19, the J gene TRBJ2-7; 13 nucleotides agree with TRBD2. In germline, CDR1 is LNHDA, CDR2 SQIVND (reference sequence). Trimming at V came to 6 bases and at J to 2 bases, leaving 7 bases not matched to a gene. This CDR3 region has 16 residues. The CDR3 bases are TGTGCCAGTAGAAATACCGGGACTAGCGGGACCTACGAGCAGTACTTC. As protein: CASRNTGTSGTYEQYF.

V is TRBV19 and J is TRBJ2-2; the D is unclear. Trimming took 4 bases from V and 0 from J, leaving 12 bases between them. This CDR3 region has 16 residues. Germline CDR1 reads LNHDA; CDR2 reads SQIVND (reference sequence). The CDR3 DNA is TGTGCCAGTAGTAAGAGACAAGGCGCGAACACCGGGGAGCTGTTTTTT. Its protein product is CASSKRQGANTGELFF.

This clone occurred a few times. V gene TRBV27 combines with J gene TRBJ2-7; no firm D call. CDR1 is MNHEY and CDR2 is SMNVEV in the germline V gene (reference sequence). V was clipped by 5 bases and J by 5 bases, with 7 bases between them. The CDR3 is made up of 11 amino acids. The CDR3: CASSRRNEQYF. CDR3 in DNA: TGTGCCAGCAGTCGACGCAACGAGCAGTACTTC.

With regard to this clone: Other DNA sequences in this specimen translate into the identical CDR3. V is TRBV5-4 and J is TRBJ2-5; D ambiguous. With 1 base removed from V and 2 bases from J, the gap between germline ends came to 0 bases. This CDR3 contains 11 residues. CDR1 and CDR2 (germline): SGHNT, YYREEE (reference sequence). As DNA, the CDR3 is TGTGCCAGCAGCTTGCAAGAGACCCAGTACTTC. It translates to CASSLQETQYF. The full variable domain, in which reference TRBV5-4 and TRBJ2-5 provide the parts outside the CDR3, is ETGVTQSPTHLIKTRGQQVTLRCSSQSGHNTVSWYQQALGQGPQFIFQYYREEENGRGNFPPRFSGLQFPNYSSELNVNALELDDSALYLCASSLQETQYFGPGTRLLVL.

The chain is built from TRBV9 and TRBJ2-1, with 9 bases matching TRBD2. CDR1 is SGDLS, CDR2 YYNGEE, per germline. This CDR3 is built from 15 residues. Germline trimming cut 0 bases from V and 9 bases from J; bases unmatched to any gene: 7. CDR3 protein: CASSVGDLSGSEQFF. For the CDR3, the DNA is TGTGCCAGCAGCGTAGGAGACCTTAGCGGGAGTGAGCAGTTCTTC.

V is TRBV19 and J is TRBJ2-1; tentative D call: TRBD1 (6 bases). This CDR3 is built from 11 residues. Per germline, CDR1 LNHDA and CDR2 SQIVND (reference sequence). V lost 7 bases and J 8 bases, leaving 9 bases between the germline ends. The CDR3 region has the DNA TGTGCCAGTACAGGGGTCTATGAGCAGTTCTTC. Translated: CASTGVYEQFF.

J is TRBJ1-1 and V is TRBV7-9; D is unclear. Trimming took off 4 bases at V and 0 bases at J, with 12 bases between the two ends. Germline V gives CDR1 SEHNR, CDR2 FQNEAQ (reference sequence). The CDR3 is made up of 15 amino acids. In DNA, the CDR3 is TGTGCCAGCAGCTCAGGCAGGACGGTGAACACTGAAGCTTTCTTT. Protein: CASSSGRTVNTEAFF. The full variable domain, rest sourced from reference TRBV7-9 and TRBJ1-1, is DTGVSQNPRHKITKRGQNVTFRCDPISEHNRLYWYRQTLGQGPEFLTYFQNEAQLEKSRLLSDRFSAERPKGSFSTLEIQRTEQGDSAMYLCASSSGRTVNTEAFFGQGTRLTVV.

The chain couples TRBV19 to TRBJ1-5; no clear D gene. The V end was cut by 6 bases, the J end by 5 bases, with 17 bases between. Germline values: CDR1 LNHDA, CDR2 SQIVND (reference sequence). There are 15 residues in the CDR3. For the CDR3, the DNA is TGTGCCAGTAGCCCTCCCGGGCAGGACTATCAGCCCCAGCATTTT. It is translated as CASSPPGQDYQPQHF.

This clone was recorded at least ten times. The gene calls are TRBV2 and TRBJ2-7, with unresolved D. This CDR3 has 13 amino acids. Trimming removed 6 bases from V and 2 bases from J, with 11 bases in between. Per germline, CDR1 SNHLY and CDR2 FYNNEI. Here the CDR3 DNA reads TGTGCCAGCAGGGACCCGGAGCCCTACGAGCAGTACTTC. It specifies CASRDPEPYEQYF.

CDR3 bases: TGTGCCAGCACCACTAACCTTTTCTCTGGAAACACCATATATTTT. This translates into CASTTNLFSGNTIYF. The chain employs TRBV28 and TRBJ1-3; D gene unclear. The ends were cut back, 7 bases at V and 0 bases at J, with 13 bases in the middle. The CDR3 extends over 15 amino acids. Germline V CDR1 and CDR2: MDHEN, SYDVKM.

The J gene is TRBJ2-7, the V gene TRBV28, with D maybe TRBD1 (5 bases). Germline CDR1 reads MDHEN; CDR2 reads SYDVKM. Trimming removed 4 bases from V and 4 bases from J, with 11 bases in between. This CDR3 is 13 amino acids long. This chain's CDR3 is CASSSLGQYEQYF. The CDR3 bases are TGTGCCAGCAGTTCGCTGGGGCAGTACGAGCAGTACTTC. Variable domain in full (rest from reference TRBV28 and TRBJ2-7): DVKVTQSSRYLVKRTGEKVFLECVQDMDHENMFWYRQDPGLGLRLIYFSYDVKMKEKGDIPEGYSVSREKKERFSLILESASTNQTSMYLCASSSLGQYEQYFGPGTRLTVT.

The CDR3 spells CATSYGGTEAFF. The CDR3 nucleotides are TGTGCCACTTCCTACGGCGGAACTGAAGCTTTCTTT. The V and J genes are TRBV2 and TRBJ1-1; no clear D gene. The CDR3 runs to 12 residues. Germline lookup yields CDR1 SNHLY and CDR2 FYNNEI. V gave up 10 bases and J gave up 5 bases, with 14 bases separating them.

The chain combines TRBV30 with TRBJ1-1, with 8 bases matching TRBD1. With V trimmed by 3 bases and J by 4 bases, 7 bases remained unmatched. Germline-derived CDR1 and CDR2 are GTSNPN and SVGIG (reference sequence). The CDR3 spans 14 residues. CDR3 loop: CAWRYGDRSTEAFF. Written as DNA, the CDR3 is TGTGCCTGGAGATATGGGGACAGGAGCACTGAAGCTTTCTTT.

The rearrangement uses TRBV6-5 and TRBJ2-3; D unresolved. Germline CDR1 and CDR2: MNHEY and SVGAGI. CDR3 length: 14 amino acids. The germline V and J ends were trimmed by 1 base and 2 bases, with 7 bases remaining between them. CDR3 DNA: TGTGCCAGCAGTTACTGGTCGGACACAGATACGCAGTATTTT. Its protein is CASSYWSDTDTQYF.

The CDR3 nucleotides are TGCGCCAGCAGCTTAGGGTATGCCAGCACAGATACGCAGTATTTT. It is translated as CASSLGYASTDTQYF. The chain is built from TRBV5-1 and TRBJ2-3, with D hard to call. V lost 2 bases and J 0 bases, leaving 10 bases between the germline ends. Germline V gives CDR1 SGHRS, CDR2 YFSETQ. This CDR3 contains 15 residues.

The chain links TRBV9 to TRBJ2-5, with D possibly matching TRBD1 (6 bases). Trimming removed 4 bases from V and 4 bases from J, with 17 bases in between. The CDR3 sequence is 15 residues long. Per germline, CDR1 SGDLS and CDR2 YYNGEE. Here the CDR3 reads CASSPGRGVGETQYF. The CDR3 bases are TGTGCCAGCAGCCCCGGCAGGGGAGTAGGAGAGACCCAGTACTTC.

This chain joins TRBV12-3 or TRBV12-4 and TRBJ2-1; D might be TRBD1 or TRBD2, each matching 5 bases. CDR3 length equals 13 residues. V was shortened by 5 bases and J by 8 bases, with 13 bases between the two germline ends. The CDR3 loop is CASSPALGDEQFF. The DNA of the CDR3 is TGTGCCAGCAGTCCCGCTTTGGGGGATGAGCAGTTCTTC.

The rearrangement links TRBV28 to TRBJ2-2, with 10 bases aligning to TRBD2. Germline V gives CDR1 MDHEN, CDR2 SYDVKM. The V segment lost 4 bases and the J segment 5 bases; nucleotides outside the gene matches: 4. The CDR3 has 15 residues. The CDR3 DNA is TGTGCCAGCAGTTCACCAGCGGGGGGGACCGGGGAGCTGTTTTTT. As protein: CASSSPAGGTGELFF.

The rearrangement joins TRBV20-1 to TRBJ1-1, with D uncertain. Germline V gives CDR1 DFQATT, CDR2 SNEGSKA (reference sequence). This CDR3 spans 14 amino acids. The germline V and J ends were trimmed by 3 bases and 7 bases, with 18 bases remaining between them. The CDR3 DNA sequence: TGCAGTGCTAGTCGACTTGGTCGAGAAGGTGAAGCTTTCTTT. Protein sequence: CSASRLGREGEAFF.

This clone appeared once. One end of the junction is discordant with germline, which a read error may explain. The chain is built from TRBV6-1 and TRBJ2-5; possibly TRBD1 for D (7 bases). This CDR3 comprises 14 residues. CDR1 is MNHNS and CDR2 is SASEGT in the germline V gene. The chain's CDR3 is CASSEQGGNEIQYF. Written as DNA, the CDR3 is TGTGCCAGCAGTGAACAGGGGGGAAATGAGATCCAGTACTTC.

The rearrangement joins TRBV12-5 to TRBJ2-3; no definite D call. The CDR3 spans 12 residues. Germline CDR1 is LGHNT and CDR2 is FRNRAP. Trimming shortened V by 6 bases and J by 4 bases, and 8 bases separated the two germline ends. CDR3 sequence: CASGLSADTQYF. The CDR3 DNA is TGTGCTAGTGGGCTGAGTGCAGATACGCAGTATTTT.

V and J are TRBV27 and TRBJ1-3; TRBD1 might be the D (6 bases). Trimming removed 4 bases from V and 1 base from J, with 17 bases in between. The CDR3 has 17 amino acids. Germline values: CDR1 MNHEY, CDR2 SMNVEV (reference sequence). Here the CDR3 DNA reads TGTGCCAGCAGTTCAATCCGGGACAAGGGGTCTGGAAACACCATATATTTT. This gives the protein CASSSIRDKGSGNTIYF.

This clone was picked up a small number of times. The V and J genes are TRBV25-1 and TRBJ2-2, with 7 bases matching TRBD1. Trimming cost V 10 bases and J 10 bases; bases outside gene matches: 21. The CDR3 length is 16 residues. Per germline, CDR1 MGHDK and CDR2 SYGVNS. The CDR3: CATSRTGKGSRPELFF. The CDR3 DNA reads TGTGCCACCTCTAGGACAGGAAAAGGGTCCCGACCGGAGCTGTTTTTT.

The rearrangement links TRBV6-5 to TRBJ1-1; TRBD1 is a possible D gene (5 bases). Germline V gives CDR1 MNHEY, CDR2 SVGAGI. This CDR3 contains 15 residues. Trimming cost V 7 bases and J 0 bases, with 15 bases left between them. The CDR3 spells CASKEVPDMNTEAFF. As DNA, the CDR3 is TGTGCCAGCAAAGAGGTGCCGGACATGAACACTGAAGCTTTCTTT.